The TCR beta chain described here comes from a study of pediatric ulcerative colitis. Whole-study findings and limits: Compared with controls, ulcerative colitis showed greater blood-rectum clone sharing.

Remarks on this clone: What it binds is unknown.

The CDR3 is 19 residues long. Germline assignment: CDR1 LGHNA and CDR2 YSLEER. Trimming pared 0 bases from V and 0 bases from J, leaving 17 bases between. Assay: immunoSEQ multiplex PCR; the TCRdb copy retains only in-frame clones and omits some. In the table there are about 36,000 clones, roughly 85% of which are singletons. The sample consisted of blood. The sequence came from a girl aged 10 to 17 with moderate ulcerative colitis. The chain couples TRBV4-3 to TRBJ1-4, with a weak D call TRBD1 (5 bases). Written as DNA, the CDR3 is TGCGCCAGCAGCCAAGACTCGGGACGGACTTTTGCAACTAATGAAAAACTGTTTTTT. Protein: CASSQDSGRTFATNEKLFF.